This T cell receptor (beta chain) was retrieved from a study of blood T cell repertoires in COVID-19. Study context: The United States, Italy and Spain supplied acute and convalescent COVID-19 samples. Sources were T cells, B-cell-depleted T cells, or PBMCs; the material itself was cDNA or gDNA.

Using immunoSEQ multiplex PCR, the repertoire was profiled, and TCRdb retains in-frame clones only, with some absent. The sample consists of over 55,000 clones, about 90% of them appearing once. CDR1 is GTSNPN and CDR2 is SVGIG in the germline V gene (reference sequence). This CDR3 has 14 amino acids. Trimming left V 4 bases short and J 1 base short, with 13 bases between. V gene TRBV30 combines with J gene TRBJ1-1; D not certain. This sequence was found in a man aged 55 to 70 with acute or convalescent COVID-19. Input material: peripheral blood. The chain's CDR3 is CAWIREGWNTEAFF. The DNA for the CDR3 is TGTGCCTGGATTCGGGAGGGATGGAACACTGAAGCTTTCTTT.